This T cell receptor (beta chain) was sequenced in a study of T cell repertoires in cytomegalovirus infection. About this clonotype itself: Without the conserved terminal phenylalanine or tryptophan, this CDR3 likely stems from a read error.

J was trimmed by 5 bases and V by 4 bases; bases with no gene match: 9. This CDR3 is built from 15 residues. Germline CDR1 reads LGHDT; CDR2 reads YNNKEL (reference sequence). Each CDR3 protein is one row after TCRdb ran MiXCR on the reads. The repertoire includes fewer than 550,000 distinct CDR3 sequences, 16% of them detected once, and 20% to 30% sits in the top ten. Sample: CD8+ T cells from PBMCs. This TCR was recovered from a human donor in good health (CMV status not recorded). Some clones in this sample may be carry-over from other donors' samples. J is TRBJ2-7 and V is TRBV3-1; 9 bases map to TRBD1. The CDR3 loop reads CASSLLLTGGDEQYL. CDR3 nucleotides: TGTGCCAGCAGCCTTCTTCTCACAGGGGGCGACGAGCAGTACTTA.